Listed below are T cell receptor beta chains from one sample, sequenced in a study of shared clonotypes between healthy human individuals. Sequencing used immunoSEQ multiplex PCR; TCRdb keeps in-frame clones, though not all of them. The repertoire includes about 2.1 million clones, around 93% of them detected once, and about 1.7% sits in the top ten. Material: naive CD8+ T cells from PBMCs. The source of these receptors is a man between 18 and 35 years old in good health. Some clones in this sample may be carry-over from other donors' samples. Each CDR3 is given with its conserved first and last residue. Fields, in order: V gene, clone size, D gene, J gene, CDR3 DNA, CDR3 protein. D genes are given only for firm matches. Size tells how often a clone was seen (once, few, many) or the class of an expanded clone, and some rows leave it out.

TRBV5-1,NA,NA,TRBJ1-2,TGCGCCAGCAGCTTATCCAGGACCCTCAATGGCTACACCTTC,CASSLSRTLNGYTF
TRBV5-1,NA,NA,TRBJ1-1,TGCGCCAGCAGCCCCAGGGTCGGCACTGAAGCTTTCTTT,CASSPRVGTEAFF
TRBV6-6,NA,TRBD2,TRBJ2-2,TGTGCCAGCAGTCCCCACGGGCGGGAGGGCACCGGGGAGCTGTTTTTT,CASSPHGREGTGELFF
TRBV6-1,NA,TRBD1,TRBJ1-2,TGTGCCAGCAGGACCAGGGGGAATCTACTGGGCTACACCTTC,CASRTRGNLLGYTF
TRBV7-8,NA,NA,TRBJ1-5,TGTGCCAGCAGCCTAACCGGGACGGGGGGCATCAATCAGCCCCAGCATTTT,CASSLTGTGGINQPQHF
TRBV27,once,NA,TRBJ2-1,TGTGCCAGCAGTGGCGAGTCCCGCAGGGAGCAGTTCTTC,CASSGESRREQFF
TRBV5-1,NA,NA,TRBJ2-3,TGCGCCAGCACTCCGTTGGGCGACCCCCTCACAGATACGCAGTATTTT,CASTPLGDPLTDTQYF
TRBV7-9,few,NA,TRBJ1-2,TGTGCCAGCAGCTTAACGGGATTCAACTATGGCTACACCTTC,CASSLTGFNYGYTF
TRBV6-5,NA,NA,TRBJ2-1,TGTGCCAGCAGTTACTCAGGAGGTGAGCAGTTCTTC,CASSYSGGEQFF
TRBV7-2,NA,NA,TRBJ2-1,TGTGCCAGCAGCTTAGGCATAGATTACAATGAGCAGTTCTTC,CASSLGIDYNEQFF
TRBV5-5,NA,TRBD2,TRBJ2-7,TGTGCCAGCAGCTTGGTGGGTAGCGGGAGCAAAGTAGGGGACTACGAGCAGTACTTC,CASSLVGSGSKVGDYEQYF
TRBV7-8,NA,TRBD1,TRBJ2-1,TGTGCCAGCAGCTTATACACCGGACAGGGGGCCCGTGAGCAGTTCTTC,CASSLYTGQGAREQFF
TRBV28,NA,NA,TRBJ1-4,TGTGCCAGCAGTGTCAAACCCCTTAATGAAAAACTGTTTTTT,CASSVKPLNEKLFF